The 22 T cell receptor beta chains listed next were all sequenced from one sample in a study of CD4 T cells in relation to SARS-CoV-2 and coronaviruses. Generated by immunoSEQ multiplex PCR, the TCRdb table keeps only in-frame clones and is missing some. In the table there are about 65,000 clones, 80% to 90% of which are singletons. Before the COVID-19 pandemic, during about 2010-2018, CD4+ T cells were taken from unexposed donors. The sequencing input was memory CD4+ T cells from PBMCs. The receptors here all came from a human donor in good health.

The CDR3 coding sequence is TGTGCCAGCAGCGTAGGGGGCAGCAATTCTGGAAACACCATATATTTT. It encodes CASSVGGSNSGNTIYF. V and J are TRBV9 and TRBJ1-3; D is perhaps TRBD1 (5 bases). CDR1 is SGDLS and CDR2 is YYNGEE in the germline V gene. The CDR3 is 16 amino acids. V was cut by 0 bases and J by 1 base, with 11 bases left in between.

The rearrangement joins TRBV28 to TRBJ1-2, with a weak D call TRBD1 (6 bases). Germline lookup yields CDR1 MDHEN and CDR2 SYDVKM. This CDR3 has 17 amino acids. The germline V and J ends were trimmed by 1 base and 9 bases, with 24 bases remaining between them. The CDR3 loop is CASSLSAGEAGATRYTF. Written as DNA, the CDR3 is TGTGCCAGCAGTTTATCCGCCGGAGAGGCAGGGGCCACGCGCTACACCTTC.

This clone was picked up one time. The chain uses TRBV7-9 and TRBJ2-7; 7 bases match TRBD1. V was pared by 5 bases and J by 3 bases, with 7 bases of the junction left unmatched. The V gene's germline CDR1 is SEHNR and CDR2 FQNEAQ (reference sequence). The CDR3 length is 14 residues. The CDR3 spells CASSIGQAGYEQYF. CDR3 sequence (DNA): TGTGCCAGCAGCATAGGACAGGCAGGCTACGAGCAGTACTTC.

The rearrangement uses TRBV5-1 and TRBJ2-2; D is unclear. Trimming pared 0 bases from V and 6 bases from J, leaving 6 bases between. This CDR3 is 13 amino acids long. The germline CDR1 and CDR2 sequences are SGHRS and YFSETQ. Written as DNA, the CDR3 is TGCGCCAGCAGCTTGGGGGTACCCGGGGAGCTGTTTTTT. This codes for CASSLGVPGELFF.

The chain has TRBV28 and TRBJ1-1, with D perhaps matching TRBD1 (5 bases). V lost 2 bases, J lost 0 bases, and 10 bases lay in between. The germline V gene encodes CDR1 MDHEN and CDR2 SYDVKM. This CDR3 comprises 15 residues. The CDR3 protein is CASSLPLDMNTEAFF. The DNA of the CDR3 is TGTGCCAGCAGTTTACCTCTGGACATGAACACTGAAGCTTTCTTT.

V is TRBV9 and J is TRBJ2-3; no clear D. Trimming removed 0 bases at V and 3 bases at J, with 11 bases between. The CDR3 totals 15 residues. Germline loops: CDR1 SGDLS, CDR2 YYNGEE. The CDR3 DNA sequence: TGTGCCAGCAGCGTAGACCCTCAAGGAACAGATACGCAGTATTTT. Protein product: CASSVDPQGTDTQYF. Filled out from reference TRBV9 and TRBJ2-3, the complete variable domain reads DSGVTQTPKHLITATGQRVTLRCSPRSGDLSVYWYQQSLDQGLQFLIQYYNGEERAKGNILERFSAQQFPDLHSELNLSSLELGDSALYFCASSVDPQGTDTQYFGPGTRLTVL.

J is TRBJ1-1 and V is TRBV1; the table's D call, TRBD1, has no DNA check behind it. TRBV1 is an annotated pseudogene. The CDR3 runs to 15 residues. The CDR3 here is CTSSQDLKGCTEAFF. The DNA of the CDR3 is TGCACCAGCAGCCAAGATTTGAAGGGGTGCACTGAAGCTTTCTTT.

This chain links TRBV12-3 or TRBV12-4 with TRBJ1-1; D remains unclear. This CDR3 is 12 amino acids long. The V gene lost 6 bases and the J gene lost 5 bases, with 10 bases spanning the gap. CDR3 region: CASSSVGTEAFF. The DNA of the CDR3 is TGTGCCAGCAGCTCCGTGGGGACTGAAGCTTTCTTT.

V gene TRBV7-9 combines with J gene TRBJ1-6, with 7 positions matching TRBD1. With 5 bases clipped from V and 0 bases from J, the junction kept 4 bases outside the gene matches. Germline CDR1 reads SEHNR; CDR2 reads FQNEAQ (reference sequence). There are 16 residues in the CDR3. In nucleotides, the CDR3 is TGTGCCAGCAGCGAACAGGGGAGCTCCTATAATTCACCCCTCCACTTT. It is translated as CASSEQGSSYNSPLHF. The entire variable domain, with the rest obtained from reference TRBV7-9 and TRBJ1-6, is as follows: DTGVSQNPRHKITKRGQNVTFRCDPISEHNRLYWYRQTLGQGPEFLTYFQNEAQLEKSRLLSDRFSAERPKGSFSTLEIQRTEQGDSAMYLCASSEQGSSYNSPLHFGNGTRLTVT.

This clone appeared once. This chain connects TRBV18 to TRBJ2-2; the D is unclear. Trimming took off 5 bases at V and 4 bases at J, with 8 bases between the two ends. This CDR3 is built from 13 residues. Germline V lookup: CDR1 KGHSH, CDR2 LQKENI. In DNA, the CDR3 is TGTGCCAGCTCAACTCGAGGCACCGGGGAGCTGTTTTTT. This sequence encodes CASSTRGTGELFF.

The CDR3, as DNA: TGTGCCAGCAGCTTGCAGACTAGTCGGACGTTCTTC. This gives the protein CASSLQTSRTFF. The rearrangement uses TRBV11-2 and TRBJ2-1, with D perhaps matching TRBD2 (6 bases). V was pared by 3 bases and J by 15 bases, with 15 bases between. The CDR3 length is 12 residues. Germline V gene sequence: CDR1 SGHAT, CDR2 FQNNGV.

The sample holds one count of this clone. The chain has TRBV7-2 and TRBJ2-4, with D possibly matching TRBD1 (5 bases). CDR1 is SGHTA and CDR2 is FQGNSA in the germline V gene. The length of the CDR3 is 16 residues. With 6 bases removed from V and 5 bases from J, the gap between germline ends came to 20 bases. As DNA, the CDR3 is TGTGCCAGCAGTGCATCCATAGGGGTTACCCAAAACATTCAGTACTTC. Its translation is CASSASIGVTQNIQYF.

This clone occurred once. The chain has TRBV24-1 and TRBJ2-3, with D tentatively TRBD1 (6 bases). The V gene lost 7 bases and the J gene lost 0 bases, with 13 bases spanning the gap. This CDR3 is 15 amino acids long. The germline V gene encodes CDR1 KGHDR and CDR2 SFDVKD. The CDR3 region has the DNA TGTGCCACCAGCCCAGGGGTATCTAGCACAGATACGCAGTATTTT. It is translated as CATSPGVSSTDTQYF.

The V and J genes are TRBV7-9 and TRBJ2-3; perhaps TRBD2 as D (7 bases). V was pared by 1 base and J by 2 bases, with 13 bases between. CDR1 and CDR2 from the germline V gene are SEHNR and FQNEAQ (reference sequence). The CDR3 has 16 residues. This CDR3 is CASSLDTGGHTDTQYF. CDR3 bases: TGTGCCAGCAGCTTAGACACGGGGGGACACACAGATACGCAGTATTTT.

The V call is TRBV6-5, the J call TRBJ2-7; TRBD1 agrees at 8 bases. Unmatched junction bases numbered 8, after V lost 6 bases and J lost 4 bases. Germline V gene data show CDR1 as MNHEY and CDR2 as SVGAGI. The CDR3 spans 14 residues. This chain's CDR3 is CASRPDRASYEQYF. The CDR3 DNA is TGTGCCAGCAGGCCGGACAGGGCGAGTTACGAGCAGTACTTC.

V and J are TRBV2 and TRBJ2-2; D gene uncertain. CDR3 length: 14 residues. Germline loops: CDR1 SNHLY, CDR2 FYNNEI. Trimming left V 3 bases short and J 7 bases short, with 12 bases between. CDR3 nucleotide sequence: TGTGCCAGCAGTGAGTGGGGTTTGGACGGGGAGCTGTTTTTT. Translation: CASSEWGLDGELFF. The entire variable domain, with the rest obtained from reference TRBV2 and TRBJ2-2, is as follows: EPEVTQTPSHQVTQMGQEVILRCVPISNHLYFYWYRQILGQKVEFLVSFYNNEISEKSEIFDDQFSVERPDGSNFTLKIRSTKLEDSAMYFCASSEWGLDGELFFGEGSRLTVL.

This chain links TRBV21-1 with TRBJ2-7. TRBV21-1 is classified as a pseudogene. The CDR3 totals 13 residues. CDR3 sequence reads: CASISTETYEQYF. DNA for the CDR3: TGTGCCAGCATTTCCACGGAAACCTACGAGCAGTACTTC.

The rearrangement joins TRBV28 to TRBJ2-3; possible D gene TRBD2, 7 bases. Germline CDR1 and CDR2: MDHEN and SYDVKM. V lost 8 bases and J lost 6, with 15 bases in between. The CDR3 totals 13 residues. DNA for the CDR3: TGTGCCAGCCGAGGGGGGGCTGGGGATACGCAGTATTTT. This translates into CASRGGAGDTQYF. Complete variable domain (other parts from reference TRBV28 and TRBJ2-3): DVKVTQSSRYLVKRTGEKVFLECVQDMDHENMFWYRQDPGLGLRLIYFSYDVKMKEKGDIPEGYSVSREKKERFSLILESASTNQTSMYLCASRGGAGDTQYFGPGTRLTVL.

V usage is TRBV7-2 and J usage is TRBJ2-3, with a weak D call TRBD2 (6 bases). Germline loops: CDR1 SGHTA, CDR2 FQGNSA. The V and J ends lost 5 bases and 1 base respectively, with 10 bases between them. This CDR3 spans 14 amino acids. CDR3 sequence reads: CASSPGLGTDTQYF. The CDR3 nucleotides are TGTGCCAGCAGCCCGGGACTTGGCACAGATACGCAGTATTTT.

CDR3 in DNA: TGTGCCAGCAGCTGGGGACAGGGGAGGGGGGAGACCCAGTACTTC. Protein sequence: CASSWGQGRGETQYF. The chain links TRBV28 to TRBJ2-5; 10 nucleotides align to TRBD1. CDR1 and CDR2 (germline): MDHEN, SYDVKM. The V and J ends lost 6 bases and 5 bases, in that order; junction bases with no gene match: 9. The CDR3 extends over 15 amino acids.

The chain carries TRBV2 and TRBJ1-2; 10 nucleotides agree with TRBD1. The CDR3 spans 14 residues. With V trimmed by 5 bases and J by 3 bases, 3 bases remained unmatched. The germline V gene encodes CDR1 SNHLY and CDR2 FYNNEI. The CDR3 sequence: CASSRDRGDYGYTF. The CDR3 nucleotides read TGTGCCAGCAGTCGGGACAGGGGTGACTATGGCTACACCTTC. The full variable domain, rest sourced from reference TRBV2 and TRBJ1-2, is EPEVTQTPSHQVTQMGQEVILRCVPISNHLYFYWYRQILGQKVEFLVSFYNNEISEKSEIFDDQFSVERPDGSNFTLKIRSTKLEDSAMYFCASSRDRGDYGYTFGSGTRLTVV.

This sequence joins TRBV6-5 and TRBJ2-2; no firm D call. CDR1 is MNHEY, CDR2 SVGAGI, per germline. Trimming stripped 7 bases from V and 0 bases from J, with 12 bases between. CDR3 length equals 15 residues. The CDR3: CASTRPGANTGELFF. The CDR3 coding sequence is TGTGCCAGCACCCGGCCGGGTGCGAACACCGGGGAGCTGTTTTTT.